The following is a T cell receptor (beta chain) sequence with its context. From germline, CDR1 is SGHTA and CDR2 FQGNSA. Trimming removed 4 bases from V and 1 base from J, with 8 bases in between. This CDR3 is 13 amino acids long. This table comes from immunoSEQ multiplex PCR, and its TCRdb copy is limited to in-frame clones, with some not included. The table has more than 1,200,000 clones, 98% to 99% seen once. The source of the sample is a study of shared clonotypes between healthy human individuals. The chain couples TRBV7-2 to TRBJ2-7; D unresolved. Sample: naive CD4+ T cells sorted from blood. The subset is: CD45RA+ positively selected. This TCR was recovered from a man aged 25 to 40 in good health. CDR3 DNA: TGTGCCAGCAGCTACAAAGAATCCTACGAGCAGTACTTC. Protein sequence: CASSYKESYEQYF.